The 30 T cell receptor beta chains listed next were all sequenced from one sample in a study of beta chain features in type 1 diabetes. Whole-study findings and limits: When Type 1 diabetes patients were examined, their TCRB CDR3s proved moderately but significantly shorter in all four CD4+ subsets.

For these receptors, no antigen is known. Expressed TCRB transcripts were sequenced because the entire RNA isolate underwent reverse transcription. The data were produced by immunoSEQ multiplex PCR, yet TCRdb's version contains in-frame clones alone and is incomplete. The sample shows a few hundred thousand clones, roughly a tenth of them seen only once. The sample taken for sequencing was central memory CD4+ T cells from blood. The origin of the receptors is a man aged 30 to 45 with type 1 diabetes.

This clone was counted a few times. The chain employs TRBV4-3 and TRBJ2-5; 10 bases are shared with TRBD2. Trimming cost V 7 bases and J 2 bases; bases outside gene matches: 7. The CDR3 totals 15 residues. CDR1 is LGHNA, CDR2 YSLEER, per germline. In DNA, the CDR3 is TGCGCCAGCACCCGAAAACTAGCGGGACAAGAGACCCAGTACTTC. Residues: CASTRKLAGQETQYF.

The chain links TRBV5-4 to TRBJ1-1, with 8 bases identical to TRBD1. This CDR3 comprises 15 residues. V lost 2 bases and J lost 0; bases outside the gene matches: 3. Germline loops: CDR1 SGHNT, CDR2 YYREEE (reference sequence). The CDR3 DNA is TGTGCCAGCAGCTTCCCGGACAGGGTGAACACTGAAGCTTTCTTT. This codes for CASSFPDRVNTEAFF.

This clone was detected many times. The rearrangement links TRBV7-2 to TRBJ2-5; D gene ambiguous. The germline V gene encodes CDR1 SGHTA and CDR2 FQGNSA. The V gene lost 3 bases and the J gene lost 3 bases, with 8 bases spanning the gap. The CDR3 totals 13 residues. CDR3 loop: CASSFGLEETQYF. Here the CDR3 DNA reads TGTGCCAGCAGCTTTGGGCTAGAAGAGACCCAGTACTTC.

This clone showed up just a few times. The J gene is TRBJ2-1, the V gene TRBV11-2; no reliable D call. The V end was cut by 3 bases, the J end by 7 bases, with 10 bases between. This CDR3 has 13 amino acids. The germline CDR1 and CDR2 sequences are SGHAT and FQNNGV. The CDR3 here is CASSFSFPNEQFF. In DNA, the CDR3 is TGTGCCAGCAGCTTTTCCTTCCCTAATGAGCAGTTCTTC.

Only a few counts were recorded for this clone. The junction does not match germline at one end; this may be a read error. This rearrangement joins TRBV6-5 to TRBJ2-7; 7 bases fit TRBD1. The germline CDR1 and CDR2 sequences are MNHEY and SVGAGI. CDR3 length: 14 amino acids. The CDR3 DNA reads as TGTGCCATCAGTGTAGGTGGACAGGCTGTGGAGCAGTACTTC. This translates into CAISVGGQAVEQYF.

The chain combines TRBV19 with TRBJ2-1; 10 bases fit TRBD2. The V and J ends lost 5 bases and 4 bases, in that order; junction bases with no gene match: 5. The V gene's germline CDR1 is LNHDA and CDR2 SQIVND (reference sequence). This CDR3 has 15 residues. The DNA for the CDR3 is TGTGCCAGTAGTTCTAGCGGGAGTTCATACAATGAGCAGTTCTTC. Protein sequence: CASSSSGSSYNEQFF.

This clone has just a few counts. This chain connects TRBV7-8 to TRBJ1-2; TRBD1 matches 7 bases. Looked up from germline, CDR1 is SGHVS and CDR2 is FQNEAQ. CDR3 length: 15 amino acids. Germline trimming cut 5 bases from V and 3 bases from J; bases unmatched to any gene: 9. The CDR3, as DNA: TGTGCCAGCAGCCCCCTGGCAGGGGGACACTATGGCTACACCTTC. The encoded protein is CASSPLAGGHYGYTF. Full variable domain (remainder filled in from reference TRBV7-8 and TRBJ1-2): GAGVSQSPRYKVAKRGQDVALRCDPISGHVSLFWYQQALGQGPEFLTYFQNEAQLDKSGLPSDRFFAERPEGSVSTLKIQRTQQEDSAVYLCASSPLAGGHYGYTFGSGTRLTVV.

The gene calls are TRBV4-3 and TRBJ2-3; D is uncertain. The CDR3 runs to 14 residues. V was cut by 1 base and J by 5 bases, with 10 bases left in between. Germline V gene data show CDR1 as LGHNA and CDR2 as YSLEER. The CDR3 region has the DNA TGCGCCAGCAGCCAAGCTCCCGCCAGAGATACGCAGTATTTT. Its protein product is CASSQAPARDTQYF.

This clone was picked up many times. The CDR3 is CASSPTGAGQPQHF. CDR3 bases: TGTGCCAGCAGCCCTACAGGGGCTGGGCAGCCCCAGCATTTT. The chain couples TRBV7-9 to TRBJ1-5; 7 nucleotides align to TRBD1. The CDR3 totals 14 residues. Germline trimming cut 5 bases from V and 7 bases from J; bases unmatched to any gene: 8. The germline V gene encodes CDR1 SEHNR and CDR2 FQNEAQ (reference sequence).

This chain joins TRBV30 and TRBJ1-1, with D hard to call. The germline V gene has CDR1 GTSNPN and CDR2 SVGIG (reference sequence). Trimming removed 4 bases at V and 5 bases at J, with 11 bases between. The length of the CDR3 is 12 residues. The CDR3 nucleotides are TGTGCCTGGAAGTACGGCGAGACTGAAGCTTTCTTT. Protein: CAWKYGETEAFF. Complete variable domain (other parts from reference TRBV30 and TRBJ1-1): SQTIHQWPATLVQPVGSPLSLECTVEGTSNPNLYWYRQAAGRGLQLLFYSVGIGQISSEVPQNLSASRPQDRQFILSSKKLLLSDSGFYLCAWKYGETEAFFGQGTRLTVV.

This clone was seen a handful of times. DNA for the CDR3: TGTGCCAGCAGTCGACTAGCGGGAGCCGAGCAGTACTTC. This codes for CASSRLAGAEQYF. This chain uses TRBV6-5 with TRBJ2-7, with 12 bases that match TRBD2. Germline loops: CDR1 MNHEY, CDR2 SVGAGI. The length of the CDR3 is 13 residues. J lost 6 bases, V lost 5 bases, and 2 bases had no gene match.

This clone has more than one count but fewer than ten. This chain links TRBV4-2 with TRBJ2-3, with TRBD1 as a possible D gene (5 bases). V lost 7 bases, J lost 2 bases, and 10 bases lay in between. CDR3 length: 13 amino acids. The germline V gene has CDR1 LGHNA and CDR2 YNFKEQ. The CDR3 loop reads CASTTGDTDTQYF. CDR3 bases: TGTGCCAGCACAACAGGAGACACAGATACGCAGTATTTT.

The chain carries TRBV4-2 and TRBJ2-3, with 12 bases identical to TRBD2. This CDR3 is built from 17 residues. Germline assignment: CDR1 LGHNA and CDR2 YNFKEQ. Germline trimming cut 1 base from V and 4 bases from J; bases unmatched to any gene: 6. The CDR3 DNA reads as TGTGCCAGCAGCCAAGGGAGTACTAGCGGGAGGCCAGATACGCAGTATTTT. Amino acid sequence: CASSQGSTSGRPDTQYF.

V is TRBV5-1 and J is TRBJ1-5; a weak D match, TRBD1 (5 bases). This CDR3 comprises 14 residues. Germline V gives CDR1 SGHRS, CDR2 YFSETQ. Trimming cost V 0 bases and J 5 bases, with 9 bases left between them. CDR3 region: CASSLDRFDQPQHF. As DNA, the CDR3 is TGCGCCAGCAGCTTGGACAGGTTTGATCAGCCCCAGCATTTT.

The chain combines TRBV7-8 with TRBJ2-1; TRBD2 might be the D (5 bases). Germline loops: CDR1 SGHVS, CDR2 FQNEAQ. The CDR3 is made up of 13 amino acids. The germline V and J ends were trimmed by 0 bases and 12 bases, with 12 bases remaining between them. CDR3 nucleotides: TGTGCCAGCAGCTTAGCAACGGGGAACTGGCAGTTCTTC. Translation gives CASSLATGNWQFF.

The V gene is TRBV7-2, the J gene TRBJ2-7; the D gene is possibly TRBD2 (5 bases). The CDR3 has 13 amino acids. Per the germline V gene, CDR1 is SGHTA and CDR2 is FQGNSA. Deletions cut 8 bases from V and 6 bases from J, with 17 bases between. CDR3 DNA: TGTGCCAGCGGTCATGAGGGCGCGGGCGAGCAGTACTTC. It yields the protein CASGHEGAGEQYF.

V gene TRBV6-5 combines with J gene TRBJ2-7, with D tentatively TRBD2 (6 bases). The CDR3 loop spans 14 amino acids. The germline gives CDR1 MNHEY, CDR2 SVGAGI. V lost 4 bases, J lost 1 base, and 11 bases lay in between. CDR3 sequence (DNA): TGTGCCAGCAGTTTGCGGGACGGGTCCTACGAGCAGTACTTC. It encodes CASSLRDGSYEQYF.

This clone was detected a few times. The rearrangement links TRBV7-3 to TRBJ1-5; D might be TRBD1 (6 bases). Deletions cut 4 bases from V and 4 bases from J, with 14 bases between. The CDR3 contains 15 residues. Germline-derived CDR1 and CDR2 are SGHTA and FQGTGA. The CDR3 coding sequence is TGTGCCAGCAGCTACGACCCAGGGGCGAATCAGCCCCAGCATTTT. It translates to CASSYDPGANQPQHF.

This clone was seen a handful of times. J is TRBJ1-2 and V is TRBV7-6; D might be TRBD1 (5 bases). The germline CDR1 and CDR2 sequences are SGHVS and FNYEAQ. V gave up 1 base and J gave up 6 bases, with 9 bases separating them. This CDR3 spans 13 amino acids. The CDR3 loop reads CASSLVTGHGYTF. CDR3 DNA: TGTGCCAGCAGCTTAGTGACGGGGCATGGCTACACCTTC.

This clone was seen many times. DNA for the CDR3: TGTGCCAGTAGCCCCACGTCCCGGAGAGCCTACAATGAGCAGTTCTTC. Translating gives CASSPTSRRAYNEQFF. The genes are TRBV19 and TRBJ2-1; D remains unclear. The V gene's germline CDR1 is LNHDA and CDR2 SQIVND (reference sequence). Trimming took off 6 bases at V and 2 bases at J, with 17 bases between the two ends. CDR3 length: 16 residues.

The table lists this clone with a few counts. V and J are TRBV5-1 and TRBJ2-7; D uncertain. This CDR3 contains 14 residues. The germline gives CDR1 SGHRS, CDR2 YFSETQ. V lost 0 bases and J 4 bases, leaving 11 bases between the germline ends. This CDR3 reads CASSLAVGYYEQYF. The CDR3 DNA reads TGCGCCAGCAGCTTGGCTGTGGGATATTACGAGCAGTACTTC.

This clone appeared a few times. The chain uses TRBV7-2 and TRBJ2-3; D might be TRBD2 (5 bases). Trimming removed 4 bases from V and 9 bases from J, with 11 bases in between. The CDR3 runs 12 residues. Germline V gene data show CDR1 as SGHTA and CDR2 as FQGNSA. DNA of the CDR3: TGTGCCAGCAGCTACGGGATGGGCACGCAGTATTTT. As protein: CASSYGMGTQYF.

J is TRBJ1-2 and V is TRBV29-1; a possible D gene is TRBD1 (5 bases). Trimming left V 5 bases short and J 6 bases short, with 16 bases between. The CDR3 extends over 13 amino acids. CDR1 and CDR2 (germline): SQVTM, ANQGSEA. The CDR3 is CSVRQGIMNGYTF. CDR3 coding DNA: TGCAGCGTTCGTCAGGGAATCATGAATGGCTACACCTTC.

The V call is TRBV23-1, the J call TRBJ2-6; D remains unclear. TRBV23-1 is designated an ORF whose function remains uncertain. This CDR3 region has 15 residues. V shed 6 bases and J shed 0 bases, with 9 bases lying between them. The CDR3 region has the DNA TGCGCCAGCAGCTCACGATCCTCTGGGGCCAACGTCCTGACTTTC. The encoded protein is CASSSRSSGANVLTF.

This clone was counted ten times or more. V and J are TRBV9 and TRBJ2-5, with 10 bases fitting TRBD1. V gave up 2 bases and J gave up 7 bases; unmatched junction bases: 14. There are 17 residues in the CDR3. CDR1 and CDR2 (germline): SGDLS, YYNGEE. The CDR3 region is CASSVVGDRGLQGTQYF. The DNA for the CDR3 is TGTGCCAGCAGCGTTGTAGGGGACAGGGGCCTCCAGGGGACCCAGTACTTC.

This clone was detected only a few times. The chain combines TRBV4-3 with TRBJ2-7; 8 bases fit TRBD1. Germline CDR1 reads LGHNA; CDR2 reads YSLEER. This CDR3 region has 16 residues. Germline trimming cut 1 base from V and 0 bases from J; bases unmatched to any gene: 5. For the CDR3, the DNA is TGCGCCAGCAGCCAAGTGGGACAGGCCCGCTCCTACGAGCAGTACTTC. As protein: CASSQVGQARSYEQYF.

The chain employs TRBV18 and TRBJ2-7, with 7 bases lining up with TRBD1. The ends lost 0 bases at V and 5 bases at J; junction bases unmatched: 4. This CDR3 has 14 residues. The germline gives CDR1 KGHSH, CDR2 LQKENI. The CDR3 protein is CASSPPWQGDEQYF. The CDR3 DNA reads as TGTGCCAGCTCACCACCGTGGCAGGGGGACGAGCAGTACTTC. The complete variable domain, with remaining parts taken from reference TRBV18 and TRBJ2-7, reads NAGVMQNPRHLVRRRGQEARLRCSPMKGHSHVYWYRQLPEEGLKFMVYLQKENIIDESGMPKERFSAEFPKEGPSILRIQQVVRGDSAAYFCASSPPWQGDEQYFGPGTRLTVT.

The V gene is TRBV28, the J gene TRBJ1-5; D ambiguous. Deletions cut 0 bases from V and 0 bases from J, with 6 bases between. CDR3 size: 15 residues. Germline loops: CDR1 MDHEN, CDR2 SYDVKM. For the CDR3, the DNA is TGTGCCAGCAGTTTATGGTCAGGTAGCAATCAGCCCCAGCATTTT. This encodes CASSLWSGSNQPQHF.

DNA of the CDR3: TGTGCCAGCAGTTCTACAGGGAGCGGCTACACCTTC. Translation: CASSSTGSGYTF. This chain connects TRBV6-5 to TRBJ1-2, with D perhaps TRBD1 (6 bases). Trimming pared 4 bases from V and 8 bases from J, leaving 11 bases between. The CDR3 has 12 residues. Per germline, CDR1 MNHEY and CDR2 SVGAGI.

This clone was seen only a few times. This rearrangement joins TRBV5-1 to TRBJ2-7; D might be TRBD2 (5 bases). V was trimmed by 1 base and J by 7 bases, leaving 15 bases between them. CDR3 length equals 14 residues. Germline CDR1 reads SGHRS; CDR2 reads YFSETQ. The DNA for the CDR3 is TGCGCCAGCAGCTTGCTGGACCCGTGGGAGGAGCAGTACTTC. This encodes CASSLLDPWEEQYF. Together with reference TRBV5-1 and TRBJ2-7, the CDR3 gives the full variable domain: KAGVTQTPRYLIKTRGQQVTLSCSPISGHRSVSWYQQTPGQGLQFLFEYFSETQRNKGNFPGRFSGRQFSNSRSEMNVSTLELGDSALYLCASSLLDPWEEQYFGPGTRLTVT.